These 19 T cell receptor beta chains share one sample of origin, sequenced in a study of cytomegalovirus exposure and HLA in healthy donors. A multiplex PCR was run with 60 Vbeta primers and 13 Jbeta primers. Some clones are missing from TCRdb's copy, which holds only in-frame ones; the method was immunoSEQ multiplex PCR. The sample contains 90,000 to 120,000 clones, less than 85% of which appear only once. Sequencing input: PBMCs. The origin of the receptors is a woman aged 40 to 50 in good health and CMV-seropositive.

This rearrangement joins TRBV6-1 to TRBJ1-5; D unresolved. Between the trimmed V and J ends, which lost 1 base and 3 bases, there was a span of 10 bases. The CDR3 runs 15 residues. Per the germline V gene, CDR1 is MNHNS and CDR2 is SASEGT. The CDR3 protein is CASSEVGQYNQPQHF. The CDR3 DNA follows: TGTGCCAGCAGTGAAGTTGGGCAGTACAATCAGCCCCAGCATTTT.

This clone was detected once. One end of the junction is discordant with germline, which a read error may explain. The CDR3 region has the DNA TGTACCAGTAGTCTGCGAAGCTCCTACGAGCAGTACTTC. As protein: CTSSLRSSYEQYF. The chain uses TRBV19 and TRBJ2-7; D is unclear. CDR3 length equals 13 residues. Germline CDR1 and CDR2: LNHDA and SQIVND (reference sequence).

This CDR3 reads CASSLAGSGAEAFF. The CDR3 nucleotides read TGTGCCAGCAGCTTGGCCGGCTCAGGGGCTGAAGCTTTCTTT. The rearrangement joins TRBV5-6 to TRBJ1-1; possible D gene TRBD1, 6 bases. There are 14 residues in the CDR3. In germline, CDR1 is SGHDT, CDR2 YYEEEE. V lost 0 bases to trimming and J lost 6 bases, with 12 bases between them.

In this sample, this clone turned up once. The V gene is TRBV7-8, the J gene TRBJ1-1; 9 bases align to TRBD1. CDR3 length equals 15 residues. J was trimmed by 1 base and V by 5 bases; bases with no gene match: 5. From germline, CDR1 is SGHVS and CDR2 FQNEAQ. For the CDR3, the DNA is TGTGCCAGCAGCCCGAGGACAGGGGAGAACACTGAAGCTTTCTTT. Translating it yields CASSPRTGENTEAFF.

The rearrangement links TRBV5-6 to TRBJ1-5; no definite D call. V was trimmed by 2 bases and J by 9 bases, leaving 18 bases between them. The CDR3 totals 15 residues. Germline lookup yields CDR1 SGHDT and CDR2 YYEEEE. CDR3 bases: TGTGCCAGCAGCTTCCAAAGAACCGCCGGTGGGCCCCAGCATTTT. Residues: CASSFQRTAGGPQHF. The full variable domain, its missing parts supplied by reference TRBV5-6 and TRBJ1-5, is DAGVTQSPTHLIKTRGQQVTLRCSPKSGHDTVSWYQQALGQGPQFIFQYYEEEERQRGNFPDRFSGHQFPNYSSELNVNALLLGDSALYLCASSFQRTAGGPQHFGDGTRLSIL.

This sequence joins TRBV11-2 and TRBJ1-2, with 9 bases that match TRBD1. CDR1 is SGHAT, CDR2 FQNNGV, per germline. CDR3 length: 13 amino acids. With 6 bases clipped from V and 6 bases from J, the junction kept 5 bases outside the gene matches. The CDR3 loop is CASRLTGGDGYTF. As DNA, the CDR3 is TGTGCCAGCAGATTGACAGGGGGTGATGGCTACACCTTC. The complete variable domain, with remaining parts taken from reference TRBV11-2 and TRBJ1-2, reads EAGVAQSPRYKIIEKRQSVAFWCNPISGHATLYWYQQILGQGPKLLIQFQNNGVVDDSQLPKDRFSAERLKGVDSTLKIQPAKLEDSAVYLCASRLTGGDGYTFGSGTRLTVV.

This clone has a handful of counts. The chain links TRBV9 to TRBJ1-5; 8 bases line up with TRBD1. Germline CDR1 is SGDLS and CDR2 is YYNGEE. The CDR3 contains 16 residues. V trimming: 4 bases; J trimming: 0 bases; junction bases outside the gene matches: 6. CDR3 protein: CASSLGTGDSNQPQHF. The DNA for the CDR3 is TGTGCCAGCAGCCTCGGGACAGGCGATAGCAATCAGCCCCAGCATTTT.

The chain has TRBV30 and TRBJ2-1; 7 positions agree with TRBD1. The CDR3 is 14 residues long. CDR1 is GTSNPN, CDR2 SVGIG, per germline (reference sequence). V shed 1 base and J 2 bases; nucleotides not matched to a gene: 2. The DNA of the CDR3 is TGTGCCTGGAGTGGGCAGGGGGCCTACAATGAGCAGTTCTTC. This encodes CAWSGQGAYNEQFF.

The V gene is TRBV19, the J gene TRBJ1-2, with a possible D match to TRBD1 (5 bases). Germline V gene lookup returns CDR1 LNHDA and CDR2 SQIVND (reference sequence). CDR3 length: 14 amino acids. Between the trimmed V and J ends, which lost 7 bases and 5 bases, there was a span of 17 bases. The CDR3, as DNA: TGTGCCAGTAAGGCCACCACAGGATGGTATGGCTACACCTTC. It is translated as CASKATTGWYGYTF.

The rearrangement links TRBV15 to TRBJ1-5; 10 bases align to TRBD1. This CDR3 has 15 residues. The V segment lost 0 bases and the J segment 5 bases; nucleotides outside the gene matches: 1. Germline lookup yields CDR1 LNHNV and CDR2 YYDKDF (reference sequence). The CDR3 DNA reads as TGTGCCACCAGCAGAGATGGACAGGGGGATCAGCCCCAGCATTTT. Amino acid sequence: CATSRDGQGDQPQHF.

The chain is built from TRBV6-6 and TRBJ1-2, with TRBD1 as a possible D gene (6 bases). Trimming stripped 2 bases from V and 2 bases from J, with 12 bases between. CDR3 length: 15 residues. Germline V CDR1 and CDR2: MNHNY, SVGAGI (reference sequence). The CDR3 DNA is TGTGCCAGCAGTTACGGCGGGGGCTACAACTATGGCTACACCTTC. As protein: CASSYGGGYNYGYTF.

CDR3 bases: TGCGCCAGCAGCTCCATGCCGGGGGAAACTGAAGCTTTCTTT. Translating it yields CASSSMPGETEAFF. The V and J genes are TRBV5-1 and TRBJ1-1, with D tentatively TRBD1 (5 bases). Germline V gene lookup returns CDR1 SGHRS and CDR2 YFSETQ. The CDR3 is 14 amino acids. V was cut by 3 bases and J by 5 bases, with 14 bases left in between.

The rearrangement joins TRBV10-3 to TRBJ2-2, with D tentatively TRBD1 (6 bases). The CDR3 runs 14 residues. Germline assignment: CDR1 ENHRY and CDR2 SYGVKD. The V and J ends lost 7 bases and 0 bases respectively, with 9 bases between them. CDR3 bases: TGTGCCATCAACCAGGGGACGAACACCGGGGAGCTGTTTTTT. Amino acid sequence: CAINQGTNTGELFF.

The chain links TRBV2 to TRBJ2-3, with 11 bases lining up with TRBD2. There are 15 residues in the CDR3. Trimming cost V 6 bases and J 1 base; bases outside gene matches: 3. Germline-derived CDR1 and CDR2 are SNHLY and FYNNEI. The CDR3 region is CASRVSGGGTDTQYF. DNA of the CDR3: TGTGCCAGCAGAGTTAGCGGGGGGGGCACAGATACGCAGTATTTT.

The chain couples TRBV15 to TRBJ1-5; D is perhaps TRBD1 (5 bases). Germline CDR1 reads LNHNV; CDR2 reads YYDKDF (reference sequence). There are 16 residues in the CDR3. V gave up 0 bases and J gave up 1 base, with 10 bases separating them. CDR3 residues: CATSRDRASSNQPQHF. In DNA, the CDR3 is TGTGCCACCAGCAGAGACAGGGCATCGAGCAATCAGCCCCAGCATTTT. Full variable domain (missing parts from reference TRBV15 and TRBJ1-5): DAMVIQNPRYQVTQFGKPVTLSCSQTLNHNVMYWYQQKSSQAPKLLFHYYDKDFNNEADTPDNFQSRRPNTSFCFLDIRSPGLGDTAMYLCATSRDRASSNQPQHFGDGTRLSIL.

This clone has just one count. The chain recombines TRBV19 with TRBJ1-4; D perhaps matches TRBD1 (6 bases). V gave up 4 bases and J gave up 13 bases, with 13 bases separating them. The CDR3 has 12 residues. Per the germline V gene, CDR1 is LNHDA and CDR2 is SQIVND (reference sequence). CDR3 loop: CASSKGVFSLFF. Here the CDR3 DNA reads TGTGCCAGTAGTAAGGGGGTTTTCTCACTGTTTTTT.

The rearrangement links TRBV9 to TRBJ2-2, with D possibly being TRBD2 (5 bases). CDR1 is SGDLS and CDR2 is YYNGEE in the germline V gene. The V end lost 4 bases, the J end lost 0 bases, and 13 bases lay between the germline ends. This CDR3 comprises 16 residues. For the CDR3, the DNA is TGTGCCAGCAGCTACGGACTCGCCGCGAACACCGGGGAGCTGTTTTTT. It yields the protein CASSYGLAANTGELFF.

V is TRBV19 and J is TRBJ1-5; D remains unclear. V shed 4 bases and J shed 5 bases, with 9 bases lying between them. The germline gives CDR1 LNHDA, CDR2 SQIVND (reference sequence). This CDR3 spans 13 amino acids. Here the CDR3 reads CASSTGVHQPQHF. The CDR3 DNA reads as TGTGCCAGTAGTACGGGAGTGCATCAGCCCCAGCATTTT.

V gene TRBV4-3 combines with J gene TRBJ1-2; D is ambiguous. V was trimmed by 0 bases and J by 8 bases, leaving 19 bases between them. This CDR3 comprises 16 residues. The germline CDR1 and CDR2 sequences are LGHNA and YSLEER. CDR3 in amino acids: CASSQEGPALWEGYTF. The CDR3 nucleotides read TGCGCCAGCAGCCAAGAAGGTCCGGCTCTTTGGGAGGGCTACACCTTC.